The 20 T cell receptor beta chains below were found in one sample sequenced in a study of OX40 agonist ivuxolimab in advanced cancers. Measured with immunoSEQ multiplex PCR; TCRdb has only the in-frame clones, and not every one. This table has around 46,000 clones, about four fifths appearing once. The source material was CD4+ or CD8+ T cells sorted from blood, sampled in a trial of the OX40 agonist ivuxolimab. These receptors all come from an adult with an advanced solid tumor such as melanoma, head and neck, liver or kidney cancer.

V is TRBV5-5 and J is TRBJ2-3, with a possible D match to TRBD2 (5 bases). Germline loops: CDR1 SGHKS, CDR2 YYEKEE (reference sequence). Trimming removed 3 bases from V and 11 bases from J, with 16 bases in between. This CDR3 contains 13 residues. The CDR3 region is CASSSSSGILQYF. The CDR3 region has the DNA TGTGCCAGCAGCTCTAGCTCCGGGATTTTGCAGTATTTT. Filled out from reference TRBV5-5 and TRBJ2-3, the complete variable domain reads DAGVTQSPTHLIKTRGQQVTLRCSPISGHKSVSWYQQVLGQGPQFIFQYYEKEERGRGNFPDRFSARQFPNYSSELNVNALLLGDSALYLCASSSSSGILQYFGPGTRLTVL.

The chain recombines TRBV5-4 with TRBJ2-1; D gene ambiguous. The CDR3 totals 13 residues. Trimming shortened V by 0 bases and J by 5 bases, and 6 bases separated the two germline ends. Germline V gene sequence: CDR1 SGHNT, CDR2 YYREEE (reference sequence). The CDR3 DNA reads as TGTGCCAGCAGCTTGGACGGACACAATGAGCAGTTCTTC. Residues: CASSLDGHNEQFF.

The CDR3 sequence: CASSLGLEGAETQYF. The CDR3 nucleotides read TGTGCCAGCAGCTTAGGACTCGAGGGGGCGGAGACCCAGTACTTC. This chain connects TRBV11-3 to TRBJ2-5, with 7 nucleotides matching TRBD1. The CDR3 is 15 residues long. Germline values: CDR1 SGHNT, CDR2 YENEEA. V dropped 1 base and J dropped 5; count of bases not matched to a gene: 7.

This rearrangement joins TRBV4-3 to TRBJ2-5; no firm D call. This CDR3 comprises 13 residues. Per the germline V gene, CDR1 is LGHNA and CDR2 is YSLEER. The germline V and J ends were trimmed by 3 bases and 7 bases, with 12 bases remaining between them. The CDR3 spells CASSHSELATQYF. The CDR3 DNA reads TGCGCCAGCAGCCACTCAGAGTTGGCGACCCAGTACTTC.

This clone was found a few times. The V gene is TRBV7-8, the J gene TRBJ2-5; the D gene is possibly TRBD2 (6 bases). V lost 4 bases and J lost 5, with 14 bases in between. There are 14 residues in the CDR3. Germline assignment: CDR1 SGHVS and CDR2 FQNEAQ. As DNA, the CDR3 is TGTGCCAGCAGCTGGGAGGCTGGGGGGGAGACCCAGTACTTC. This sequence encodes CASSWEAGGETQYF.

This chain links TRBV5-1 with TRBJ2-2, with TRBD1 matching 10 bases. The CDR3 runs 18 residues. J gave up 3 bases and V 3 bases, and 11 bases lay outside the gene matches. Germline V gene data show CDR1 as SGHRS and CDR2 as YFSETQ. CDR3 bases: TGCGCCAGCAGCTCGAATGTGGACAGGGGGATACACACCGGGGAGCTGTTTTTT. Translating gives CASSSNVDRGIHTGELFF.

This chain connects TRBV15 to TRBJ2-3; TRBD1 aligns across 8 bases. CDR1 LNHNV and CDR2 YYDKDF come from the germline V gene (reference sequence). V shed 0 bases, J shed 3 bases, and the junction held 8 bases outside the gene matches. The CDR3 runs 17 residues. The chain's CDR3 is CATSRDLDRAVTDTQYF. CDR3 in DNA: TGTGCCACCAGCAGAGACTTGGACAGGGCGGTAACAGATACGCAGTATTTT.

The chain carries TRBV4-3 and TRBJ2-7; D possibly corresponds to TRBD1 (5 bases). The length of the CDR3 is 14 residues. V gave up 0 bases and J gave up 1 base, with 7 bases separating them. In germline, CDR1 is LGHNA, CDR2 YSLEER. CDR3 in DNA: TGCGCCAGCAGCCAAGATAGGGGTTCCTACGAGCAGTACTTC. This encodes CASSQDRGSYEQYF.

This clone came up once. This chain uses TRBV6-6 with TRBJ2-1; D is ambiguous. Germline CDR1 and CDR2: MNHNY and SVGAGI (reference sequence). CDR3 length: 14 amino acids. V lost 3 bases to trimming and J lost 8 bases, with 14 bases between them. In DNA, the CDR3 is TGTGCCAGCAGTTATGGATTCCGTGGCTATGAGCAGTTCTTC. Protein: CASSYGFRGYEQFF.

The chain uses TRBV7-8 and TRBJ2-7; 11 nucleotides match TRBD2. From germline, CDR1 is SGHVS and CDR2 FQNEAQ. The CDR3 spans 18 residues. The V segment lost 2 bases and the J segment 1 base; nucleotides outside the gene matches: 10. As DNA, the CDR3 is TGTGCCAGCAGCTTAAGGGTAGGGGTAGCGGGAGGGTCCTACGAGCAGTACTTC. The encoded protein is CASSLRVGVAGGSYEQYF.

The CDR3 here is CASSVDGNGAYEQYF. Here the CDR3 DNA reads TGTGCCAGCAGCGTAGACGGAAACGGGGCCTACGAGCAGTACTTC. The chain has TRBV9 and TRBJ2-7; perhaps TRBD2 as D (5 bases). The CDR3 runs 15 residues. The V and J ends lost 0 bases and 2 bases respectively, with 12 bases between them. CDR1 is SGDLS, CDR2 YYNGEE, per germline.

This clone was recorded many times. The CDR3 nucleotides are TGTGCCAGCAGTTACTCGGGGGAAACCTACGAGCAGTACTTC. Its protein product is CASSYSGETYEQYF. V is TRBV6-6 and J is TRBJ2-7; D is tentatively TRBD1 or TRBD2 (5 bases each). The CDR3 is 14 amino acids. Germline V gives CDR1 MNHNY, CDR2 SVGAGI (reference sequence). With 0 bases removed from V and 2 bases from J, the gap between germline ends came to 8 bases.

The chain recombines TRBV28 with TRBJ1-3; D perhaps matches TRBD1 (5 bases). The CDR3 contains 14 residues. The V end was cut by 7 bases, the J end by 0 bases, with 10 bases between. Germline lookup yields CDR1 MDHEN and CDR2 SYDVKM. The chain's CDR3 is CASTITGSGNTIYF. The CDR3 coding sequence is TGTGCCAGCACTATAACAGGCTCTGGAAACACCATATATTTT. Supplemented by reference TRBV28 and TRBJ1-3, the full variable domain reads DVKVTQSSRYLVKRTGEKVFLECVQDMDHENMFWYRQDPGLGLRLIYFSYDVKMKEKGDIPEGYSVSREKKERFSLILESASTNQTSMYLCASTITGSGNTIYFGEGSWLTVV.

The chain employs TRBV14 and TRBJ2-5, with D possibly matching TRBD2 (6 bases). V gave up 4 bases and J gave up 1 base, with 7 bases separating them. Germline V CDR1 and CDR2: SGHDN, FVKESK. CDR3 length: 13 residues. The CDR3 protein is CASSPGLQETQYF. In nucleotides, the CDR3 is TGTGCCAGCAGCCCGGGACTCCAAGAGACCCAGTACTTC.

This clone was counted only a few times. The CDR3 sequence is CSVGAFDRGPDTQYF. The CDR3 DNA sequence: TGCAGCGTTGGGGCTTTCGACAGGGGGCCAGATACGCAGTATTTT. The chain uses TRBV29-1 and TRBJ2-3; 10 bases map to TRBD1. J lost 4 bases, V lost 4 bases, and 8 bases had no gene match. The CDR3 runs to 15 residues. Germline V gene data show CDR1 as SQVTM and CDR2 as ANQGSEA.

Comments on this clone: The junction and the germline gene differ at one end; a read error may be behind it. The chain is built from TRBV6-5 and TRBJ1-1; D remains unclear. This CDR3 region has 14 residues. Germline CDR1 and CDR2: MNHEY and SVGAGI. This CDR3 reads CASCPEVAVTEAFF. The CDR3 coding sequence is TGTGCCAGCTGTCCGGAGGTGGCCGTCACTGAGGCTTTCTTT.

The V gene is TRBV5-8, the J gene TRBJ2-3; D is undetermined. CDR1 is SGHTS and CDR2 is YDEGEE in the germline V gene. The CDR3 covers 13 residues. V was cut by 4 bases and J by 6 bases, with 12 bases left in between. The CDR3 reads CASSVGNLDTQYF. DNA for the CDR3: TGTGCCAGCAGCGTGGGAAATTTGGATACGCAGTATTTT.

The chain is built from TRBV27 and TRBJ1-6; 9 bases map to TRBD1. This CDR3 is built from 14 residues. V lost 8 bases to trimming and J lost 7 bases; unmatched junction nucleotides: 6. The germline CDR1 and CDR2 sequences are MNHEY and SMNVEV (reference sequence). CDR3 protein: CASGRTGVNSPLHF. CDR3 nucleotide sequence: TGTGCCAGCGGGCGGACAGGGGTAAATTCACCCCTCCACTTT.

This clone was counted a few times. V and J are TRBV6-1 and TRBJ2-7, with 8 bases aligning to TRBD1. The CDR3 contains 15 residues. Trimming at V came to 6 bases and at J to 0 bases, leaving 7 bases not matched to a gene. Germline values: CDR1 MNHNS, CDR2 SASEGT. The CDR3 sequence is CASRTGQGPSYEQYF. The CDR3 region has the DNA TGTGCCAGCAGGACAGGACAGGGCCCCTCCTACGAGCAGTACTTC.

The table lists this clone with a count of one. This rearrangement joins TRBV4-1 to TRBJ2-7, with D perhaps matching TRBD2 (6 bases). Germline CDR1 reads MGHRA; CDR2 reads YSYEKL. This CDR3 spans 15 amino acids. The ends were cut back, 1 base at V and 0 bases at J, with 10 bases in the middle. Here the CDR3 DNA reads TGCGCCAGCAGCCAAGGGGGACTGGGCTCCTACGAGCAGTACTTC. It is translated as CASSQGGLGSYEQYF.